Here is one TCR beta chain with its context. The antigen it binds to is not known. No per-base quality is available; no much larger clone lies one base away. This record belongs to a study of CD8+ T cells in alopecia areata (dated by TCRdb to the late 2010s). Background for the entire study: Treated patients were enrolled in an open-label pilot trial of oral tofacitinib at 5 to 10 mg twice daily for moderate-to-severe alopecia areata. Patients received tofacitinib for 6 to 18 months and were then followed off drug for 6 months to check for delayed response and recurrence. The SALT score, which quantifies the percentage of affected scalp surface area, was used to measure disease severity in treated patients. High-throughput TCRbeta sequencing was used to examine T cell clonal expansion in alopecia areata in both the C3H/HeJ mouse model and human patients. In humans, TCRbeta sequencing was performed on scalp tissue and on sorted CD4+ and CD8+ peripheral blood T cells from healthy controls and from patients with patchy or totalis/universalis alopecia areata. Patients on tofacitinib were biopsied at baseline and after 4 and 24 weeks of treatment, and several of the patients also had a later scalp biopsy. Clonality in the scalp was compared among normal scalp (n=4), patchy alopecia areata scalp (n=8), and alopecia totalis/universalis scalp (n=8). The RNA source kit depended on sample type: the PAXgene miRNA kit for fixed scalp, the miRNeasy kit for PBMCs, and the RNeasy kit for mouse skin. TCRbeta CDR3 regions were amplified by immunoSEQ multiplex PCR with 35 Vbeta forward and 13 Jbeta reverse primers.

What the work shows at the level of the full study, not this receptor alone: Higher clonality and more expanded CD8+ clones were observed in lesional scalp than in normal scalp, particularly in alopecia totalis/universalis, a finding suggestive of antigenic drive. Shared TCR sequences between patients were less evident than in mice, which may be partly attributable to HLA diversity in the patient population. Scalp clonality and the number of expanded CD8+ clones among the top 100 scalp clones were significantly decreased by tofacitinib. Unlike mouse skin, which is dominated by gammadelta T cells, normal human skin has resident alphabeta T cells that are also sequenced, and this complicates analysis of the scalp TCR repertoire. Many expanded lesional clones persisted in scalp and blood during tofacitinib treatment, which may partly explain relapse after stopping treatment. The treated cohort was small, with a single nonresponder, so links between baseline CD8+ expansion and response need larger studies.

The time point label, as the study defines it: around 26 weeks on oral tofacitinib. The sample's treatment or condition, from its label and the paper: oral pan-JAK inhibitor, 5-10 mg twice daily. Lesional scalp punch biopsies and peripheral blood were collected from alopecia areata patients. PBMCs were isolated by density centrifugation and stained for CD3, CD4 and CD8, after which CD4+ and CD8+ T cells were sorted on a FACSAria. The CDR3 runs 11 residues from the cysteine to the phenylalanine. The kept DNA is CDR3 alone, 33 bases in frame from the first base. The trim is 4 bases for V and 7 bases for J, with a gap of 9 bases between the germline ends. From a lookup of the germline V gene, CDR1 and CDR2 are SQVTM and ANQGSEA. The library was generated by the immunoSEQ multiplex PCR assay. To provide template for TCR sequencing, every sample had RNA extracted and reverse transcribed into cDNA. SuperScript III was used to make first-strand cDNA, primed with a 2:1 mix of oligo-dT and random hexamers. A synthetic immune receptor repertoire was used to assess amplification bias, and residual bias was removed computationally. The authors' analysis ran thus. Raw reads were preprocessed to remove errors, and CDR3 was defined according to IMGT conventions as the region from the conserved cysteine to phenylalanine. Clonality was computed by normalizing Shannon entropy by log2 of the number of productive unique TCRs and subtracting the result from 1. Whether each scalp clone was CD4 or CD8 was inferred by checking scalp TCRbeta sequences against the CD4 and CD8 repertoires from sorted blood. Sourced from immuneACCESS, this table was stored by TCRdb with only in-frame sequences that have V and J called. A share of the clones is absent; for the studies checked, an unresolved V gene accounts for under half, and the remainder has no known explanation. That table is the source of V, J and clone size, and D and trimming were worked out from the DNA. This sample lists 150,000 to 200,000 clones; 50% to 65% were detected once. The ten biggest clones cover approximately 15% of the sample.

The TCR comes from a human donor with alopecia areata. The input for sequencing was CD4+ T cells sorted from blood, taken at week 24, from a patient treated with tofacitinib. The chain is assembled from TRBV29-1 and TRBJ2-3; 5 matching bases give a weak D call of TRBD1. The CDR3 protein is CSVVGLNTQYF. The DNA sequence is given as TGCAGCGTTGTGGGGCTGAATACGCAGTATTTT.